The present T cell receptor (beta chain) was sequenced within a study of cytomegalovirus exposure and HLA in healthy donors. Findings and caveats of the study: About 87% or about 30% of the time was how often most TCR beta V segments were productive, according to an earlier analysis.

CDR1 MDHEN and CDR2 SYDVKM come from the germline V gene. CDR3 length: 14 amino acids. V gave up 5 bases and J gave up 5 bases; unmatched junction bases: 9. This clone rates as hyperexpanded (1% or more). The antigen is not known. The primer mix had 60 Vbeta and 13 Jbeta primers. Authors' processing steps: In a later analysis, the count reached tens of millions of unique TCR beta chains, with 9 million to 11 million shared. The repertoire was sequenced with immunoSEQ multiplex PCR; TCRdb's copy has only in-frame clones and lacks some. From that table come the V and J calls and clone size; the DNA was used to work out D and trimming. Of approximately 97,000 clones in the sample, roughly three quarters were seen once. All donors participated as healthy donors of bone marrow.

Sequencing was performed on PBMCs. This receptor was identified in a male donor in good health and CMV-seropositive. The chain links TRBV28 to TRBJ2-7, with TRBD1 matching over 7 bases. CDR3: CASSTQGNRHEQYF. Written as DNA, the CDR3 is TGTGCCAGCAGTACACAGGGGAATAGGCACGAGCAGTACTTC.